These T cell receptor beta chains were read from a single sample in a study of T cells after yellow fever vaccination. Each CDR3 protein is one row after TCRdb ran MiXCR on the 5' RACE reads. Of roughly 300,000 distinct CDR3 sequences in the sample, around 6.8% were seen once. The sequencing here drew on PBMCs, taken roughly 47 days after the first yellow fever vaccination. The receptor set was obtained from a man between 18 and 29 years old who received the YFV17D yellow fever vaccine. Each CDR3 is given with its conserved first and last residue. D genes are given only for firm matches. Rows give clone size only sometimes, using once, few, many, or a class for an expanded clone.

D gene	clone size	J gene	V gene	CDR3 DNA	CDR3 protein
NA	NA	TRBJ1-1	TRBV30	TGTGCCTGGAGTCCTACTCCAGGGAACACTGAAGCTTTCTTT	CAWSPTPGNTEAFF
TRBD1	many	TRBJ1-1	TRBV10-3	TGTGCCATCACCTCGGACAGGGAAGGCAATTCTTTCTTT	CAITSDREGNSFF
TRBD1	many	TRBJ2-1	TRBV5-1	TGCGCCAGCGAACAGGGGGCAAATAAAAATGAGCAGTTCTTC	CASEQGANKNEQFF
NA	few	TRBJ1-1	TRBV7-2	TGTGCCAGCAGCTTAGCGGTGGCGGCAGATGAAGCTTTCTTT	CASSLAVAADEAFF
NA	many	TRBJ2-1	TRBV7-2	TGTGCCAGCCTCGGAGGCGGGGGCCCGGCAGAAGAGCAGTTCTTC	CASLGGGGPAEEQFF
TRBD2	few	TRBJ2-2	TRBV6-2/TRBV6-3	TGTGCCAGCAGGCCGGGACTAGCGGCAACCGGGGAGCTGTTTTTT	CASRPGLAATGELFF
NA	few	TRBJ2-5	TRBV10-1	TGCGCCAGCAGTGAGTCTGGGCAGCGAGAAGAGACCCAGTACTTC	CASSESGQREETQYF
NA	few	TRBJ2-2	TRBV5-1	TGCGCCAGCAGCTGGGGCTCGCAGGAAGGGGAGCTGTTTTTT	CASSWGSQEGELFF
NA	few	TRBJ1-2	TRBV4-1	TGCGCCAGCAGCCCGCGGGGGACCTATGGCTACACCTTC	CASSPRGTYGYTF
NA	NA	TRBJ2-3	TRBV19	TGTGCCAGTAGTCCGACTAGTAGCACAGATACGCAGTATTTT	CASSPTSSTDTQYF
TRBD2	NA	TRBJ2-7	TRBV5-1	TGCGCCAGCAGCTTTCTAGCGGGGAGCTCCTACGAGCAGTACTTC	CASSFLAGSSYEQYF
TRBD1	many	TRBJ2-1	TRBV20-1	TGCAGTGCTCCACTCCGGGACAGGGGGAACAATGAGCAGTTCTTC	CSAPLRDRGNNEQFF
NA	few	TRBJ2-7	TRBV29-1	TGCAGCGCTGGAGAAGCGGGTATCCCACTCGAGCAGTACTTC	CSAGEAGIPLEQYF
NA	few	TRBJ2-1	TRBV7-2	TGTGCCAGCAGCCCGCAGCGGGTCGGGGATGGTGAGCAGTTCTTC	CASSPQRVGDGEQFF
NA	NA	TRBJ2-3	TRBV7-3	TGTGCCAGCAGCTTAGTGGGGGCTCGCACAGATACGCAGTATTTT	CASSLVGARTDTQYF
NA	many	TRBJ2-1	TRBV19	TGTGCCAGTAGTAGGCGGTCTACGGATGAGCAGTTCTTC	CASSRRSTDEQFF
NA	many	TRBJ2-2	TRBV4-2	TGTGCCAGCAGCCCGCTTTACAGGGAAAATAGGGAGCTGTTTTTT	CASSPLYRENRELFF
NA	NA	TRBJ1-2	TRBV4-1	TGCGCCAGCAGCCCAAGGAATGGGAACTATGGCTACACCTTC	CASSPRNGNYGYTF
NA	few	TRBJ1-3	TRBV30	TGTGCCTGGAGTTTTGGGACGGCGGTGACCATATATTTT	CAWSFGTAVTIYF
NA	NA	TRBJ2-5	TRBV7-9	TGTGCCAGCAGCCCGACTAGAACAGAGACCCAGTACTTC	CASSPTRTETQYF
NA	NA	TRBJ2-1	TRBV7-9	TGTGCCAGCAGCCCGCGGTGGTTGAGTTCCAATGAGCAGTTCTTC	CASSPRWLSSNEQFF
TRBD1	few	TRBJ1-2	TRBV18	TGTGCCAGCTCACCGAACCGGACAGGCGGACTCTATGGCTACACCTTC	CASSPNRTGGLYGYTF
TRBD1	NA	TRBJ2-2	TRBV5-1	TGCGCCAGCAGCATCCAGGGGGCATCGAACACCGGGGAGCTGTTTTTT	CASSIQGASNTGELFF
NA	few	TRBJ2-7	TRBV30	TGTGCCTGGAGGCGCGGGGTATCCTACGAGCAGTACTTC	CAWRRGVSYEQYF
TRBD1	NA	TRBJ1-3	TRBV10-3	TGTGCCACAGCCCCCGGACAGGGTTTTTCTTCGGGAAACACCATATATTTT	CATAPGQGFSSGNTIYF
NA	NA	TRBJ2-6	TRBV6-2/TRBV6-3	TGTGCCAGCAGGTCGGGGGGCGATGGGGCCAACGTCCTGACTTTC	CASRSGGDGANVLTF
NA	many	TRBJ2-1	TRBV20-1	TGCAGTGCTGGTAGAACTGGGAATGAGCAGTTCTTC	CSAGRTGNEQFF
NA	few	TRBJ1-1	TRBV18	TGTGCCAGCTCACCCCCCGGACATTCGAACACTGAAGCTTTCTTT	CASSPPGHSNTEAFF
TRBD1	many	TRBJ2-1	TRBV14	TGTGCCAGCAGCCAGGACAGGGGCTCCTACAATGAGCAGTTCTTC	CASSQDRGSYNEQFF
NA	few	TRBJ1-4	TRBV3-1	TGTGCCAGCAGCCAATTTTTCAGAGGGACCGATGAAAAACTGTTTTTT	CASSQFFRGTDEKLFF
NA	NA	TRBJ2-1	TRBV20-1	TGCAGTGCTAGACCCAGGGGGGGGGGAAGCTCCTACAATGAGCAGTTCTTC	CSARPRGGGSSYNEQFF
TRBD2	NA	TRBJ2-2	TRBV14	TGTGCCAGCAGCCCAATGAGGGCTAGCGGGGCTCTCGGGGAGCTGTTTTTT	CASSPMRASGALGELFF
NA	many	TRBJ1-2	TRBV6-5	TGTGCCAGCAGTTACTCGAGGCAGGGAGGGGGCTACACCTTC	CASSYSRQGGGYTF
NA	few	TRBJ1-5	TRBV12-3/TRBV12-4	TGTGCCAGCAGTGCCGATCTCCATGCCCAGCATTTT	CASSADLHAQHF
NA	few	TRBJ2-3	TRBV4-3	TGCGCCAGCAGCCAAGACACCCCCACAGATACGCAGTATTTT	CASSQDTPTDTQYF
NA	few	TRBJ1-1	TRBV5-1	TGCGCCAGCAGCTTGCCACCTCCTAACACTGAAGCTTTCTTT	CASSLPPPNTEAFF
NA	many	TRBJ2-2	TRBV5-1	TGCGCCAGCAGCTTGGCGGGGCTGAACACCGGGGAGCTGTTTTTT	CASSLAGLNTGELFF
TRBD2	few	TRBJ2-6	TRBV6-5	TGTGCCAGCAGTTACTCTAGCGGGGTCCCTGGGGCCAACGTCCTGACTTTC	CASSYSSGVPGANVLTF
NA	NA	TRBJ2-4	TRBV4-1	TGCGCCAGCAGCTATTACGTCAAAAACATTCAGTACTTC	CASSYYVKNIQYF
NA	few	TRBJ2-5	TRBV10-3	TGTGCCATCAGTATTAAGGAGACCCAGTACTTC	CAISIKETQYF
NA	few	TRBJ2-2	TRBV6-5	TGTGCCAGCAGTTTTCGTCGTTTGGCCGGGGAGCTGTTTTTT	CASSFRRLAGELFF
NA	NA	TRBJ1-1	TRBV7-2	TGTGCCAGCAGCCTTCAGAACAGGCAAGCTTTCTTT	CASSLQNRQAFF
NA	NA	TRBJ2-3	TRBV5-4	TGTGCCAGCAGCTCCTCTCACACAGATACGCAGTATTTT	CASSSSHTDTQYF
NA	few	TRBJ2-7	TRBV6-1	TGTGCCAGCAGCCATGAAGTGACCTACGAGCAGTACTTC	CASSHEVTYEQYF
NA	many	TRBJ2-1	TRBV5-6	TGTGCCAGCAGCCTCGGGGGCGGGGTGGGATTCTACAATGAGCAGTTCTTC	CASSLGGGVGFYNEQFF
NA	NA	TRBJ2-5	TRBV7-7	TGTGCTAGCAGCTTAGGGCTAGCCCTGTCCCAAGAGACCCAGTACTTC	CASSLGLALSQETQYF
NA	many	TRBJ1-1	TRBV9	TGTGCCAGCAGCGCGGTCGAAACTGAAGCTTTCTTT	CASSAVETEAFF
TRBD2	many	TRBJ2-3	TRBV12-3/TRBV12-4	TGTGCCAGCAGTCCCGGACTAGCGGGGGCCGGGTACACAGATACGCAGTATTTT	CASSPGLAGAGYTDTQYF